Each of the 30 T cell receptor beta chains below was sequenced from the same sample in a study of blood T cell repertoires in COVID-19 (dated by TCRdb to the early 2020s). Libraries were built with the immunoSEQ multiplex PCR assay. The table comes from immuneACCESS by way of TCRdb, which keeps in-frame sequences with V and J called. Part of the clones is missing from these tables; in studies checked, under half for an unresolved V gene and the rest for unknown reasons. The sample records almost 200,000 clones, 70% to 90% of which are singletons. 0.6% to 0.9% of the sample is held by the ten biggest clonotypes. Sequencing used peripheral blood. These receptor sequences come from a woman aged 70-85 years with acute or convalescent COVID-19.

This sequence joins TRBV5-1 and TRBJ2-7; no firm D call. The V gene lost 3 bases and the J gene lost 7 bases, with 17 bases spanning the gap. The CDR3 covers 14 residues. CDR1 and CDR2 (germline): SGHRS, YFSETQ. The chain's CDR3 is CASSSLGRLGEQYF. The CDR3 nucleotides are TGCGCCAGCAGCTCTCTAGGAAGGCTTGGGGAGCAGTACTTC.

This clone appeared a few times. This sequence joins TRBV4-1 and TRBJ1-2, with D hard to call. Germline lookup yields CDR1 MGHRA and CDR2 YSYEKL. V lost 1 base, J lost 5 bases, and 11 bases lay in between. The CDR3 is 14 residues long. Here the CDR3 reads CASSQASGRYGYTF. As DNA, the CDR3 is TGCGCCAGCAGCCAAGCATCTGGCAGGTATGGCTACACCTTC.

The chain has TRBV2 and TRBJ1-6, with 8 bases aligning to TRBD1. This CDR3 is built from 15 residues. Germline CDR1 and CDR2: SNHLY and FYNNEI. V dropped 5 bases and J dropped 5; count of bases not matched to a gene: 5. The CDR3 DNA sequence: TGTGCCAGCAGTATTCAGGGGGCAGATAATTCACCCCTCCACTTT. Translation gives CASSIQGADNSPLHF.

The chain links TRBV19 to TRBJ1-2; possibly TRBD1 for D (5 bases). Looked up from germline, CDR1 is LNHDA and CDR2 is SQIVND (reference sequence). The V end lost 7 bases, the J end lost 4 bases, and 22 bases lay between the germline ends. This CDR3 region has 16 residues. The CDR3: CASIGPRRGVVYGYTF. CDR3 sequence (DNA): TGTGCCAGTATAGGGCCGCGGAGGGGAGTGGTCTATGGCTACACCTTC.

This clone came up once. The V gene is TRBV29-1, the J gene TRBJ1-1; 9 bases fit TRBD1. Germline-derived CDR1 and CDR2 are SQVTM and ANQGSEA. The CDR3 has 13 amino acids. Germline trimming cut 7 bases from V and 1 base from J; bases unmatched to any gene: 4. CDR3 sequence reads: CSGRQGGNTEAFF. In DNA form, the CDR3 reads TGCAGCGGCCGACAGGGGGGGAACACTGAAGCTTTCTTT. Based on the CDR3 plus reference TRBV29-1 and TRBJ1-1, the full variable domain is SAVISQKPSRDICQRGTSLTIQCQVDSQVTMMFWYRQQPGQSLTLIATANQGSEATYESGFVIDKFPISRPNLTFSTLTVSNMSPEDSSIYLCSGRQGGNTEAFFGQGTRLTVV.

V is TRBV7-9 and J is TRBJ1-2; 8 positions match TRBD1. The CDR3 runs 13 residues. The J segment lost 7 bases and the V segment lost 7 bases, leaving 8 bases of the junction unmatched. Per the germline V gene, CDR1 is SEHNR and CDR2 is FQNEAQ (reference sequence). The CDR3 nucleotides are TGTGCCAGCACGACTCCAGGGACAGGTGGCTACACCTTC. Its translation: CASTTPGTGGYTF.

The chain combines TRBV15 with TRBJ1-3, with 7 bases aligning to TRBD1. Looked up from germline, CDR1 is LNHNV and CDR2 is YYDKDF (reference sequence). The CDR3 runs to 15 residues. V was clipped by 4 bases and J by 2 bases; unmatched bases: 5. CDR3 sequence (DNA): TGTGCCACCAGCACCAACAGGGGTCCTGGAAACACCATATATTTT. Translation: CATSTNRGPGNTIYF.

This clone was found a few times. The chain employs TRBV7-9 and TRBJ1-3, with D unclear. Germline CDR1 is SEHNR and CDR2 is FQNEAQ (reference sequence). This CDR3 contains 16 residues. V dropped 3 bases and J dropped 0 bases, with 12 bases sitting between them. The CDR3 DNA reads as TGTGCCAGCAGCTTCCTGGGAGGTCGCTCTGGAAACACCATATATTTT. Translation: CASSFLGGRSGNTIYF.

The chain joins TRBV6-5 to TRBJ2-3; TRBD2 matches at 9 bases. The CDR3 runs 15 residues. V was pared by 5 bases and J by 0 bases, with 3 bases of the junction left unmatched. CDR1 and CDR2 from the germline V gene are MNHEY and SVGAGI. The CDR3 bases are TGTGCCAGCAGTCTCCTAGCGGGGAGCACAGATACGCAGTATTTT. It encodes CASSLLAGSTDTQYF.

This chain joins TRBV5-1 and TRBJ1-2, with 7 bases lining up with TRBD1. The V gene end was trimmed by 4 bases and the J gene end by 8 bases; junction bases not matched to a gene: 14. This CDR3 comprises 15 residues. Germline CDR1 SGHRS, CDR2 YFSETQ. CDR3 DNA sequence: TGCGCCAGCAGCCTACTACAGGGGCCCCAGGGGGGCTACACCTTC. Protein product: CASSLLQGPQGGYTF. Using reference TRBV5-1 and TRBJ1-2 for the parts outside the CDR3, the full variable domain is KAGVTQTPRYLIKTRGQQVTLSCSPISGHRSVSWYQQTPGQGLQFLFEYFSETQRNKGNFPGRFSGRQFSNSRSEMNVSTLELGDSALYLCASSLLQGPQGGYTFGSGTRLTVV.

The chain joins TRBV3-1 (or the pseudogene TRBV3-2) to TRBJ1-2; D gene uncertain. Trimming cost V 2 bases and J 0 bases, with 10 bases left between them. There are 15 residues in the CDR3. Germline lookup yields CDR1 LGHDT and CDR2 YNNKEL (reference sequence). CDR3 protein: CASSQLGTANYGYTF. As DNA, the CDR3 is TGTGCCAGCAGCCAACTCGGAACAGCTAACTATGGCTACACCTTC.

This clone was found once. This rearrangement joins TRBV9 to TRBJ2-3; 7 bases align to TRBD2. Per the germline V gene, CDR1 is SGDLS and CDR2 is YYNGEE. The trim removed 3 bases at V and 2 bases at J, leaving 21 bases unmatched. CDR3 length equals 20 residues. The CDR3 sequence: CASSALPSNPTSLNTDTQYF. The CDR3 bases are TGTGCCAGCAGCGCTCTACCCTCTAACCCGACTAGCTTGAACACAGATACGCAGTATTTT.

V usage is TRBV7-2 and J usage is TRBJ2-3; D perhaps matches TRBD2 (5 bases). The CDR3 loop spans 12 amino acids. V lost 11 bases to trimming and J lost 11 bases, with 20 bases between them. CDR1 and CDR2 (germline): SGHTA, FQGNSA. The CDR3 reads CASHGGLRVQYF. CDR3 sequence (DNA): TGTGCCTCACACGGAGGACTTCGGGTGCAGTATTTT. Together with reference TRBV7-2 and TRBJ2-3, the CDR3 gives the full variable domain: GAGVSQSPSNKVTEKGKDVELRCDPISGHTALYWYRQSLGQGLEFLIYFQGNSAPDKSGLPSDRFSAERTGGSVSTLTIQRTQQEDSAVYLCASHGGLRVQYFGPGTRLTVL.

This chain joins TRBV2 and TRBJ1-2, with 9 bases that match TRBD1. The J segment lost 0 bases and the V segment lost 6 bases, leaving 5 bases of the junction unmatched. CDR1 and CDR2 (germline): SNHLY, FYNNEI. CDR3 length equals 15 residues. In nucleotides, the CDR3 is TGTGCCAGCAGGGGACAGGGAATTGCTAACTATGGCTACACCTTC. This translates into CASRGQGIANYGYTF.

V gene TRBV10-3 combines with J gene TRBJ2-2, with D maybe TRBD2 (6 bases). V was cut by 10 bases and J by 3 bases, with 12 bases left in between. The V gene's germline CDR1 is ENHRY and CDR2 SYGVKD. This CDR3 region has 13 residues. As DNA, the CDR3 is TGTGCCAGTAGGGGACTTCACACCGGGGAGCTGTTTTTT. Amino acid sequence: CASRGLHTGELFF.

The chain's CDR3 is CASGLVPGSNQPQHF. For the CDR3, the DNA is TGTGCTAGTGGTTTGGTACCCGGTAGCAATCAGCCCCAGCATTTT. This sequence joins TRBV12-5 and TRBJ1-5, with D uncertain. The V end was cut by 0 bases, the J end by 0 bases, with 6 bases between. Germline lookup yields CDR1 LGHNT and CDR2 FRNRAP. This CDR3 is 15 amino acids long.

This clone was found a few times. The chain carries TRBV5-8 and TRBJ1-5; a possible D gene is TRBD1 (6 bases). V was shortened by 3 bases and J by 0 bases, with 16 bases between the two germline ends. The CDR3 runs 17 residues. Germline CDR1 and CDR2: SGHTS and YDEGEE. The CDR3 here is CASSYGQRQFSNQPQHF. The CDR3 region has the DNA TGTGCCAGCAGCTACGGACAGCGCCAGTTTAGCAATCAGCCCCAGCATTTT.

This clone was recorded once. The chain recombines TRBV5-1 with TRBJ2-5; 8 bases are shared with TRBD1. In germline, CDR1 is SGHRS, CDR2 YFSETQ. This CDR3 comprises 13 residues. J was trimmed by 5 bases and V by 4 bases; bases with no gene match: 4. CDR3: CASSAGTGETQYF. The CDR3 DNA follows: TGCGCCAGCAGCGCTGGGACAGGCGAGACCCAGTACTTC. Based on the CDR3 plus reference TRBV5-1 and TRBJ2-5, the full variable domain is KAGVTQTPRYLIKTRGQQVTLSCSPISGHRSVSWYQQTPGQGLQFLFEYFSETQRNKGNFPGRFSGRQFSNSRSEMNVSTLELGDSALYLCASSAGTGETQYFGPGTRLLVL.

The rearrangement joins TRBV6-5 to TRBJ1-2, with D tentatively TRBD1 (6 bases). Germline values: CDR1 MNHEY, CDR2 SVGAGI. Trimming stripped 6 bases from V and 2 bases from J, with 13 bases between. There are 14 residues in the CDR3. This CDR3 reads CASRPNDRNYGYTF. Written as DNA, the CDR3 is TGTGCCAGCAGGCCTAACGACAGGAACTATGGCTACACCTTC.

This clone has a handful of counts. The genes are TRBV6-5 and TRBJ1-1, with D tentatively TRBD1 (6 bases). Looked up from germline, CDR1 is MNHEY and CDR2 is SVGAGI. V lost 4 bases and J 4 bases, leaving 10 bases between the germline ends. This CDR3 is built from 13 residues. The CDR3 loop is CASSFKGVTEAFF. For the CDR3, the DNA is TGTGCCAGCAGTTTCAAGGGGGTCACTGAAGCTTTCTTT.

The chain has TRBV11-2 and TRBJ2-1; no clear D gene. Germline CDR1 reads SGHAT; CDR2 reads FQNNGV. Trimming pared 4 bases from V and 0 bases from J, leaving 7 bases between. The CDR3 has 14 residues. CDR3 sequence: CASSSSGSYNEQFF. For the CDR3, the DNA is TGTGCCAGCAGCTCATCAGGCTCCTACAATGAGCAGTTCTTC.

The rearrangement uses TRBV19 and TRBJ2-5; a possible D gene is TRBD1 (5 bases). CDR1 LNHDA and CDR2 SQIVND come from the germline V gene (reference sequence). Trimming took 1 base from V and 5 from J, leaving 14 bases between them. This CDR3 is 15 amino acids long. CDR3 region: CASSIVGRAGETQYF. In DNA, the CDR3 is TGTGCCAGTAGTATAGTCGGCAGGGCTGGGGAGACCCAGTACTTC.

This chain connects TRBV6-5 to TRBJ1-2; TRBD1 is a possible D gene (5 bases). The V gene lost 6 bases and the J gene lost 4 bases, with 12 bases spanning the gap. The CDR3 totals 13 residues. Germline CDR1 MNHEY, CDR2 SVGAGI. CDR3 loop: CASSLSGGYGYTF. The DNA for the CDR3 is TGTGCCAGCAGCCTGTCCGGGGGCTATGGCTACACCTTC.

In this sample, this clone turned up a few times. The chain combines TRBV5-1 with TRBJ1-1; possibly TRBD1 for D (5 bases). V was shortened by 4 bases and J by 1 base, with 14 bases between the two germline ends. CDR1 is SGHRS, CDR2 YFSETQ, per germline. The CDR3 totals 15 residues. The CDR3 bases are TGCGCCAGCAGCCCCACACAGGATTGGAACACTGAAGCTTTCTTT. Its translation is CASSPTQDWNTEAFF.

This clone has just a few counts. Other nucleotide sequences in the sample specify the same CDR3. The chain links TRBV6-5 to TRBJ2-1, with TRBD2 matching 13 bases. Germline CDR1 and CDR2: MNHEY and SVGAGI. The CDR3 runs 16 residues. V lost 2 bases, J lost 6 bases, and 4 bases stayed unmatched. The CDR3 DNA reads as TGTGCCAGCAGTTACACAGGACTAGCGGGAGCCAATGAGCAGTTCTTC. This sequence encodes CASSYTGLAGANEQFF.

This chain links TRBV5-8 with TRBJ2-2, with D perhaps TRBD2 (6 bases). In germline, CDR1 is SGHTS, CDR2 YDEGEE. CDR3 length: 16 amino acids. V lost 0 bases, J lost 6 bases, and 15 bases lay in between. The CDR3 region is CASSLEGSRGSGELFF. CDR3 sequence (DNA): TGTGCCAGCAGCTTGGAAGGCAGCCGGGGGTCCGGGGAGCTGTTTTTT.

The V gene is TRBV4-2, the J gene TRBJ2-1, with 7 bases that match TRBD1. Germline V lookup: CDR1 LGHNA, CDR2 YNFKEQ. This CDR3 comprises 15 residues. V lost 0 bases and J lost 6; bases outside the gene matches: 5. CDR3 bases: TGTGCCAGCAGCCAAGATAACAGGGGAACCAATGAGCAGTTCTTC. This encodes CASSQDNRGTNEQFF.

The chain employs TRBV28 and TRBJ2-1, with 10 bases matching TRBD2. The CDR3 has 17 residues. V lost 3 bases, J lost 7 bases, and 12 bases stayed unmatched. Germline-derived CDR1 and CDR2 are MDHEN and SYDVKM. The CDR3 nucleotides are TGTGCCAGCAGTTTTTCGGGTCTAGCGGGAGTTTATAATGAGCAGTTCTTC. It encodes CASSFSGLAGVYNEQFF. Using reference TRBV28 and TRBJ2-1 for the parts outside the CDR3, the full variable domain is DVKVTQSSRYLVKRTGEKVFLECVQDMDHENMFWYRQDPGLGLRLIYFSYDVKMKEKGDIPEGYSVSREKKERFSLILESASTNQTSMYLCASSFSGLAGVYNEQFFGPGTRLTVL.

The rearrangement links TRBV3-1 (or the pseudogene TRBV3-2) to TRBJ1-2; D unclear. This CDR3 comprises 14 residues. Trimming removed 0 bases from V and 5 bases from J, with 10 bases in between. Germline-derived CDR1 and CDR2 are LGHDT and YNNKEL (reference sequence). The CDR3 here is CASSQELVSYGYTF. The CDR3 DNA sequence: TGTGCCAGCAGCCAAGAGCTAGTTTCATATGGCTACACCTTC.

The rearrangement joins TRBV19 to TRBJ2-7; D is possibly TRBD1 (5 bases). The germline V gene has CDR1 LNHDA and CDR2 SQIVND (reference sequence). Trimming removed 8 bases at V and 2 bases at J, with 19 bases between. The CDR3 has 15 amino acids. The CDR3 nucleotides are TGTGCCAGTGGGGCTACACGAACACCCCCCTACGAGCAGTACTTC. Protein: CASGATRTPPYEQYF.